The clone carrying this T cell receptor beta chain was detected a few times. The antigen remains undetermined. This sample was included in a study of pediatric ulcerative colitis. General study results and limits: Two rectal CDR3 clonotypes occurred in all ulcerative colitis patients. Repertoires came from total lymphocyte DNA, so rare subsets like regulatory T cells may be missed.

The V and J ends lost 0 bases and 0 bases, in that order; junction bases with no gene match: 2. The CDR3 is made up of 16 amino acids. CDR1 is LGHNA, CDR2 YSLEER, per germline. Controls: normal colonoscopy findings, no IBD within the following year. Here immunoSEQ multiplex PCR was the method, and the copy in TCRdb shows in-frame clones only, minus some. The sample shows more than 45,000 clones, 87% of them seen only once. Sequenced sample: blood. This chain uses TRBV4-3 with TRBJ2-1, with 7 bases matching TRBD2. The TCR comes from a boy aged 10-17 years who was a control in a study of pediatric ulcerative colitis. The CDR3, as DNA: TGCGCCAGCAGCCAAGAGGGCGGGGGCTCCTACAATGAGCAGTTCTTC. It yields the protein CASSQEGGGSYNEQFF.